This T cell receptor beta chain is from a study of cytomegalovirus exposure and HLA in healthy donors. Study at large: Early release data held about 85 million unique TCRs from HLA-typed donors. Whole-study findings and limits: TCR sequences were mostly rare, though some public TCRs occurred in many donors.

A note on this clone: Its specificity is unknown.

V was shortened by 5 bases and J by 1 base, with 8 bases between the two germline ends. Germline V gives CDR1 MNHEY, CDR2 SVGAGI. The CDR3 consists of 13 residues. PCR was performed using 60 Vbeta and 13 Jbeta primers. Here immunoSEQ multiplex PCR was the method, and the copy in TCRdb shows in-frame clones only, minus some. The sample holds fewer than 150,000 clones, about 78% seen once. Sequenced: PBMCs. The chain has TRBV6-5 and TRBJ1-1; D remains unclear. The receptor was derived from a man aged 50 to 60 in good health and CMV-seronegative. CDR3 amino acids: CASSPSGNTEAFF. For the CDR3, the DNA is TGTGCCAGCAGTCCCTCCGGGAACACTGAAGCTTTCTTT.